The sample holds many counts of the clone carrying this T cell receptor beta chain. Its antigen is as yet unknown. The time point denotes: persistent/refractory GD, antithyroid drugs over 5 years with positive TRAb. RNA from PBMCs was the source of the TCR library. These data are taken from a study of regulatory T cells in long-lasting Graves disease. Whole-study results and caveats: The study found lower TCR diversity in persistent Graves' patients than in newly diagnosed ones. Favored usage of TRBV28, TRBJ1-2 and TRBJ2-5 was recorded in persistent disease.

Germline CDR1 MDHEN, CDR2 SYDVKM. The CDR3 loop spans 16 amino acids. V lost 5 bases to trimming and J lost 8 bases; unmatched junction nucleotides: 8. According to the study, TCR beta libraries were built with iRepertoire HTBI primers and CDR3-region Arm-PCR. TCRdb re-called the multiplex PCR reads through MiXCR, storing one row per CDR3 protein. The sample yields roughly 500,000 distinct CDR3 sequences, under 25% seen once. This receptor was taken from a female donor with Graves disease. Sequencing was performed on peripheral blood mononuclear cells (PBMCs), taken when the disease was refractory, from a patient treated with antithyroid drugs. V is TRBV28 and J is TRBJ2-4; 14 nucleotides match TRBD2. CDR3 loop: CASSPTSGRARHIQYF. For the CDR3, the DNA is TGTGCCAGCAGTCCGACTAGCGGGAGGGCCCGTCACATTCAGTACTTC.